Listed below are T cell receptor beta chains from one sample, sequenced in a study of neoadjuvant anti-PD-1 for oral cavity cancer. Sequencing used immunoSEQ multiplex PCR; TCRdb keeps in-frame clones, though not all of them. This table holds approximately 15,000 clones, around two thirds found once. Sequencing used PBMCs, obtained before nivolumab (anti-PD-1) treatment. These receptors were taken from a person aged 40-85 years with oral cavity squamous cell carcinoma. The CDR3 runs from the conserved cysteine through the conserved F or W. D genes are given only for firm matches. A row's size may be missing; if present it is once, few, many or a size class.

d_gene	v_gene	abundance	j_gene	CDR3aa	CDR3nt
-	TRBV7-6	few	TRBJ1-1	CASSLLGGNTEAFF	TGTGCCAGCAGCTTGCTCGGCGGGAACACTGAAGCTTTCTTT
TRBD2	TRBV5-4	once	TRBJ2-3	CASSLGGLAGGVDTQYF	TGTGCCAGCAGCTTGGGAGGACTAGCGGGAGGTGTGGATACGCAGTATTTT
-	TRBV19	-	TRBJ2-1	CASSRLLGDEQFF	TGTGCCAGTAGTAGATTACTAGGAGATGAGCAGTTCTTC
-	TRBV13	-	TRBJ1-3	CASSLTRNTIYF	TGTGCCAGCAGCTTGACCCGGAACACCATATATTTT
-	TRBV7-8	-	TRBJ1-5	CASSFWTGVDQPQHF	TGTGCCAGCAGCTTCTGGACGGGGGTGGATCAGCCCCAGCATTTT
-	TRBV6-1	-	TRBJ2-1	CASSEAGVEVGNEQFF	TGTGCCAGCAGTGAAGCGGGGGTGGAGGTGGGGAATGAGCAGTTCTTC
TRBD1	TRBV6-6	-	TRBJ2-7	CASARQGAYEQYF	TGTGCCAGCGCAAGACAGGGGGCCTACGAGCAGTACTTC
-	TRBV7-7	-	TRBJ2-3	CASSLAPAAIDTQYF	TGTGCTAGCAGCTTAGCGCCGGCAGCGATAGATACGCAGTATTTT
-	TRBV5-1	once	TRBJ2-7	CASSYGSEEQYF	TGCGCCAGCAGCTATGGGTCGGAAGAGCAGTACTTC
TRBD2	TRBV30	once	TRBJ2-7	CAWSVSVASGSGAYEQYF	TGTGCCTGGAGTGTATCGGTGGCTAGCGGGAGCGGGGCCTACGAGCAGTACTTC
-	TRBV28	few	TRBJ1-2	CASSTQHLGTYGYTF	TGTGCCAGCAGTACCCAACATTTGGGAACCTATGGCTACACCTTC
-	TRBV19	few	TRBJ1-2	CASSRERGSYGYTF	TGTGCCAGTAGTCGGGAGAGGGGCAGTTATGGCTACACCTTC
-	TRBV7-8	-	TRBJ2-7	CASSFNKDEQYF	TGTGCCAGCAGCTTTAACAAGGACGAGCAGTACTTC
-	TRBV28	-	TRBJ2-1	CASSHGTLGNEQFF	TGTGCCAGCAGCCACGGGACGCTAGGGAATGAGCAGTTCTTC
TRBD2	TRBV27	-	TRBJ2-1	CASRPGLAGVNEQFF	TGTGCCAGCAGGCCCGGCCTAGCGGGAGTCAATGAGCAGTTCTTC
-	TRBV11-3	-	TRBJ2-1	CASSFGSGLTYNEQFF	TGTGCCAGCAGCTTCGGTTCTGGACTTACCTACAATGAGCAGTTCTTC
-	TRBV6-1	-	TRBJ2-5	CASRDPGGKETQYF	TGTGCCAGCAGGGACCCAGGGGGGAAAGAGACCCAGTACTTC
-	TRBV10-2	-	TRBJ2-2	CASSEGRAGELFF	TGCGCCAGCAGTGAGGGCCGGGCCGGGGAGCTGTTTTTT
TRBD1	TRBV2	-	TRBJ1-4	CASSSTGVWEKLFF	TGTGCCAGCAGTTCTACAGGGGTCTGGGAAAAACTGTTTTTT
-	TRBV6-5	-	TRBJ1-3	CASRDTFRGVYF	TGTGCCAGCAGGGACACGTTCCGGGGGGTATATTTT
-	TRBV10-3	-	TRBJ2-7	CAIRSSPYEQYF	TGTGCCATCAGAAGCAGCCCCTACGAGCAGTACTTC
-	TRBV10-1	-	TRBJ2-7	CASSRGYGYEQYF	TGCGCCAGCAGTCGTGGGTACGGCTACGAGCAGTACTTC
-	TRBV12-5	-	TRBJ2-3	CASGNSGADTQYF	TGTGCTAGTGGTAACTCGGGAGCTGATACGCAGTATTTT
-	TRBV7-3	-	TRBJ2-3	CASSLMSGSTDTQYF	TGTGCCAGCAGCTTAATGAGCGGGAGCACAGATACGCAGTATTTT
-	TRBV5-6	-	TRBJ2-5	CASSMGRQETQYF	TGTGCCAGCAGCATGGGGAGGCAAGAGACCCAGTACTTC
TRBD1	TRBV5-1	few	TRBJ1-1	CASSFQGADTEAFF	TGCGCCAGCAGCTTCCAGGGGGCCGATACTGAAGCTTTCTTT
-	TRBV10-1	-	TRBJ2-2	CASSQGGTGELFF	TGCGCCAGCAGTCAGGGCGGCACCGGGGAGCTGTTTTTT
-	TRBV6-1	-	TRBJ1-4	CASSEGGRRNEKLFF	TGTGCCAGCAGTGAAGGGGGGAGGAGGAATGAAAAACTGTTTTTT
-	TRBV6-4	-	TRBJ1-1	CASKNTNQNTEAFF	TGTGCCAGCAAGAACACAAACCAAAACACTGAAGCTTTCTTT
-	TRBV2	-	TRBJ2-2	CASSEQGADTGELFF	TGTGCCAGCAGTGAACAAGGGGCCGACACCGGGGAGCTGTTTTTT
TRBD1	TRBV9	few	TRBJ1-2	CASSVGEYRTGLFYGYTF	TGTGCCAGCAGCGTAGGGGAGTACAGGACAGGCTTATTCTATGGCTACACCTTC
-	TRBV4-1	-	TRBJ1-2	CASSQDRGWGYTF	TGCGCCAGCAGCCAAGACCGGGGCTGGGGCTACACCTTC
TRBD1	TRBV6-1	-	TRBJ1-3	CASSEREGQTGNTIYF	TGTGCCAGCAGTGAAAGAGAGGGACAGACTGGAAACACCATATATTTT
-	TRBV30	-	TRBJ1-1	CAGGWGTEAFF	TGTGCGGGGGGATGGGGAACTGAAGCTTTCTTT
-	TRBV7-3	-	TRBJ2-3	CASSEQGSGDTQYF	TGTGCCAGCAGCGAACAGGGCTCGGGAGATACGCAGTATTTT
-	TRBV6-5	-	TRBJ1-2	CASSYSILYGYTF	TGTGCCAGCAGTTACTCGATACTCTATGGCTACACCTTC
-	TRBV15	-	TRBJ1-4	CATSRSPGATNEKLFF	TGTGCCACCAGCAGATCTCCGGGGGCAACTAATGAAAAACTGTTTTTT
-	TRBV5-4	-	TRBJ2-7	CASSLAEFRPYEQYF	TGTGCCAGCAGCTTGGCCGAGTTCAGGCCGTACGAGCAGTACTTC
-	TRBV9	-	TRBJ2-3	CASSVAPGGTDTQYF	TGTGCCAGCAGCGTGGCTCCCGGGGGCACAGATACGCAGTATTTT
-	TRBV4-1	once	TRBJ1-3	CASSQAGNTIYF	TGCGCCAGCAGCCAAGCCGGAAACACCATATATTTT
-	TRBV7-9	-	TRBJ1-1	CASSRTLNTEAFF	TGTGCCAGCAGCCGGACACTGAACACTGAAGCTTTCTTT
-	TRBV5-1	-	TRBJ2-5	CASSRVRGGRETQYF	TGCGCCAGCAGCCGTGTTAGGGGGGGTCGAGAGACCCAGTACTTC
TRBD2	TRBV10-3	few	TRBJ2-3	CAISAPGAGGSYTQYF	TGTGCCATCAGTGCCCCGGGGGCGGGAGGGTCCTATACGCAGTATTTT
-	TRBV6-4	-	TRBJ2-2	CASSYDNTGELFF	TGTGCCAGCAGTTACGACAACACCGGGGAGCTGTTTTTT
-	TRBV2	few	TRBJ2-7	CASRVRQASYEQYF	TGTGCCAGCAGGGTTCGACAGGCGTCCTACGAGCAGTACTTC